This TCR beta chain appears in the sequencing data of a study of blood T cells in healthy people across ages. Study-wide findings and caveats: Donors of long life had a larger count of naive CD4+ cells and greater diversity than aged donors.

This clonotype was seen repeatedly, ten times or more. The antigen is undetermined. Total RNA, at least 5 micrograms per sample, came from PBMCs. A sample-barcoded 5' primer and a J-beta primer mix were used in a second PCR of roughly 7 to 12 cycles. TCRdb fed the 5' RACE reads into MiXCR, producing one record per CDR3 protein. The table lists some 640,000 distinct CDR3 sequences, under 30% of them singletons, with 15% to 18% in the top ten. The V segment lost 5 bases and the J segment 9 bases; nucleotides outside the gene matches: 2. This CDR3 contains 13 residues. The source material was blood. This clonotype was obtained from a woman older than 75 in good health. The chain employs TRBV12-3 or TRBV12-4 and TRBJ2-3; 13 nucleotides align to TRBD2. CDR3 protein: CASSTGLAGTQYF. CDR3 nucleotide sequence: TGTGCCAGCAGTACGGGACTAGCGGGGACGCAGTATTTT.